This record covers a single TCR beta chain. Its antigen is unknown. Germline values: CDR1 SEHNR, CDR2 FQNEAQ (reference sequence). The CDR3 is 19 amino acids. V lost 0 bases, J lost 0 bases, and 8 bases stayed unmatched. These data belong to a study of T cell repertoires in cytomegalovirus infection. TCRdb re-called the reads with MiXCR, one entry per CDR3 protein. Found here are about 280,000 distinct CDR3 sequences, about 20% of them singletons; the top ten hold roughly a fifth. This TCR came from a human donor in good health (CMV status not recorded). Some clones in this sample may be carry-over from other donors' samples. The rearrangement links TRBV7-9 to TRBJ2-6; 7 bases are shared with TRBD2. This specimen was cultured PBMCs, taken from culture after CMV antigen stimulation. CDR3 DNA sequence: TGTGCCAGCAGCTTAGCGGGGTCTAGCGGCATCTCTGGGGCCAACGTCCTGACTTTC. This gives the protein CASSLAGSSGISGANVLTF.